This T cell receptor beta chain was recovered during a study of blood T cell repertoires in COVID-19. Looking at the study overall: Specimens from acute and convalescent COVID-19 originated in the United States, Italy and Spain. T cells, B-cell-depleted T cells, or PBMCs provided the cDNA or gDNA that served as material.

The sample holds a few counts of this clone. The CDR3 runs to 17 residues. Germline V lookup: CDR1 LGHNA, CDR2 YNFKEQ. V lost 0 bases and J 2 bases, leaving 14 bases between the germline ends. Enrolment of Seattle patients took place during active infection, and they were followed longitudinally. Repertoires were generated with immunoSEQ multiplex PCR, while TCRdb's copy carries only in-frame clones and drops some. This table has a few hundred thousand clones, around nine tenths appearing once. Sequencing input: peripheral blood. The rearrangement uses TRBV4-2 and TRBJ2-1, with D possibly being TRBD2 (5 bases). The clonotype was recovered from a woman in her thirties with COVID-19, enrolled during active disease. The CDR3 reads CASSQDLETTAYNEQFF. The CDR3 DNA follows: TGTGCCAGCAGCCAAGATTTAGAGACTACCGCCTACAATGAGCAGTTCTTC.